This TCR beta chain was obtained from a study of Ad26.COV2.S vaccination and SARS-CoV-2 variants. Overall study: Once, or twice with 56 days between doses, Ad26.COV2.S was given intramuscularly.

Indicated treatment: some 19 received Ad26.COV2.S at low or high dose, single or two shots; about 5 received placebo; per-sample allocation not given. The samples were gathered on day 63 after the first injection of vaccine or placebo. Germline CDR1 MDHEN, CDR2 SYDVKM. The CDR3 totals 16 residues. Trimming stripped 6 bases from V and 3 bases from J, with 21 bases between. Repertoires were generated with immunoSEQ multiplex PCR, while TCRdb's copy carries only in-frame clones and drops some. Here the sample spans 350,000 to 500,000 clones, roughly 87% being singletons. The input for sequencing was peripheral blood, taken in a trial of Ad26.COV2.S vaccine versus placebo. V usage is TRBV28 and J usage is TRBJ2-7, with D possibly TRBD2 on 5 matching bases. The clonotype was recovered from a person aged 18-60 years who received the Ad26.COV2.S COVID-19 vaccine or a placebo. The chain's CDR3 is CASSEPRAAPYYEQYF. The CDR3 bases are TGTGCCAGCAGCGAGCCCCGAGCGGCTCCATACTACGAGCAGTACTTC.